Reported below is one T cell receptor beta chain. The antigen remains undetermined. Additional DNA sequences in this sample encode the identical CDR3. Germline values: CDR1 MDHEN, CDR2 SYDVKM. With 5 bases removed from V and 1 base from J, the gap between germline ends came to 6 bases. The CDR3 covers 12 residues. Method: immunoSEQ multiplex PCR; TCRdb's copy keeps in-frame clones and lacks some. The repertoire has more than 80,000 clones, about two thirds of them found once; the top ten carry less than 55%. This record belongs to a study of shared clonotypes between healthy human individuals. Study conclusions and caveats: Enrolling few donors narrowed the genetic and exposure-history diversity that was represented.

The V and J genes are TRBV28 and TRBJ2-7; D uncertain. This sequence was found in a man in his thirties or forties in good health. Source material: memory CD8+ T cells sorted from blood. Subset noted: CD45RO+ cells pooled with CCR7-negative TemRA cells. CDR3 residues: CASSPTSYEQYF. As DNA, the CDR3 is TGTGCCAGCAGTCCCACATCCTACGAGCAGTACTTC.